These 32 T cell receptor beta chains were sequenced from one sample in a study of blood T cell repertoires in COVID-19. The data were produced by immunoSEQ multiplex PCR, yet TCRdb's version contains in-frame clones alone and is incomplete. In the table there are about 54,000 clones, roughly 76% of which are singletons. The specimen was peripheral blood. These receptors were obtained from an older woman with acute or convalescent COVID-19.

V is TRBV30 and J is TRBJ1-1; D perhaps matches TRBD1 (5 bases). From germline, CDR1 is GTSNPN and CDR2 SVGIG (reference sequence). The germline V and J ends were trimmed by 5 bases and 5 bases, with 9 bases remaining between them. This CDR3 contains 11 residues. DNA for the CDR3: TGTGCCTGGGAAAGGGGAACTGAAGCTTTCTTT. It yields the protein CAWERGTEAFF.

V usage is TRBV27 and J usage is TRBJ2-3; possibly TRBD1 for D (6 bases). The ends were cut back, 7 bases at V and 4 bases at J, with 15 bases in the middle. This CDR3 spans 14 amino acids. Germline V gene sequence: CDR1 MNHEY, CDR2 SMNVEV (reference sequence). The chain's CDR3 is CASTKQGLPDTQYF. The CDR3 DNA reads as TGTGCCAGCACTAAACAGGGCCTGCCAGATACGCAGTATTTT.

This clone is a singleton in its sample. The chain's CDR3 is CASSLNRADGYGYTF. As DNA, the CDR3 is TGTGCCAGCAGCTTAAACAGGGCGGACGGCTATGGCTACACCTTC. The chain is built from TRBV7-8 and TRBJ1-2, with D perhaps TRBD1 (6 bases). The V gene's germline CDR1 is SGHVS and CDR2 FQNEAQ. This CDR3 comprises 15 residues. Trimming removed 2 bases from V and 4 bases from J, with 14 bases in between.

This clone was detected only once. Additional DNA sequences in this sample encode the identical CDR3. This chain uses TRBV28 with TRBJ1-5; D is ambiguous. This CDR3 contains 12 residues. V was pared by 6 bases and J by 4 bases, with 7 bases between. CDR1 MDHEN and CDR2 SYDVKM come from the germline V gene. CDR3 sequence (DNA): TGTGCCAGCAGGACGGGAAATCAGCCCCAGCATTTT. The encoded protein is CASRTGNQPQHF.

The chain's CDR3 is CASSKHLYNEQFF. CDR3 coding DNA: TGTGCCAGCAGTAAACACCTCTACAATGAGCAGTTCTTC. The rearrangement uses TRBV28 and TRBJ2-1; D gene uncertain. Trimming removed 5 bases from V and 3 bases from J, with 8 bases in between. The CDR3 is 13 residues long. Germline loops: CDR1 MDHEN, CDR2 SYDVKM.

Comment on this clone: Mismatch with germline at one junction end may stem from a read error. The J gene is TRBJ2-5, the V gene TRBV7-7, with a tentative D call TRBD2 (5 bases). CDR1 and CDR2 (germline): SSHAT, FNYEAQ (reference sequence). The CDR3 length is 13 residues. CDR3 sequence reads: CASTLGVGETQYF. The CDR3 DNA sequence: TGTGCTAGCACCCTGGGAGTAGGGGAGACCCAGTACTTC.

The chain has TRBV10-1 and TRBJ2-5; no clear D. The CDR3 runs to 13 residues. V lost 4 bases and J 3 bases, leaving 9 bases between the germline ends. Germline CDR1 WNHNN, CDR2 SYGVQD (reference sequence). CDR3 nucleotides: TGCGCCAGCAGTGCCGAACTGGAAGAGACCCAGTACTTC. This gives the protein CASSAELEETQYF.

CDR3 residues: CASSPGLAKFF. The CDR3 nucleotides read TGTGCCAGCAGTCCCGGACTAGCGAAGTTCTTC. This chain uses TRBV6-2 or TRBV6-3 with TRBJ2-1; TRBD2 aligns across 9 bases. CDR1 and CDR2 from the germline V gene are MNHEY and SVGEGT. There are 11 residues in the CDR3. Unmatched junction bases numbered 4, after V lost 5 bases and J lost 14 bases.

J is TRBJ2-7 and V is TRBV29-1; 10 nucleotides line up with TRBD1. Germline V CDR1 and CDR2: SQVTM, ANQGSEA. There are 13 residues in the CDR3. The trim removed 6 bases at V and 1 base at J, leaving 3 bases unmatched. In nucleotides, the CDR3 is TGCAGCGTGTCGGGACAGGGGTCCTACGAGCAGTACTTC. The encoded protein is CSVSGQGSYEQYF.

The chain links TRBV2 to TRBJ2-2, with D hard to call. The CDR3 sequence is 14 residues long. Germline V lookup: CDR1 SNHLY, CDR2 FYNNEI. Trimming left V 1 base short and J 7 bases short, with 10 bases between. The CDR3 DNA is TGTGCCAGCAGTGAAGTGAGGTCGGGCGGGGAGCTGTTTTTT. Translating it yields CASSEVRSGGELFF.

V usage is TRBV5-1 and J usage is TRBJ2-5; the D gene is possibly TRBD2 (6 bases). Trimming removed 6 bases from V and 6 bases from J, with 18 bases in between. Per the germline V gene, CDR1 is SGHRS and CDR2 is YFSETQ. The length of the CDR3 is 14 residues. CDR3: CASMGTGSPQTQYF. The CDR3 DNA reads TGCGCCAGCATGGGTACCGGGAGTCCCCAGACCCAGTACTTC. The variable domain in full, with the rest retrieved from reference TRBV5-1 and TRBJ2-5, is KAGVTQTPRYLIKTRGQQVTLSCSPISGHRSVSWYQQTPGQGLQFLFEYFSETQRNKGNFPGRFSGRQFSNSRSEMNVSTLELGDSALYLCASMGTGSPQTQYFGPGTRLLVL.

The rearrangement uses TRBV7-2 and TRBJ1-5, with TRBD1 matching 7 bases. The CDR3 sequence is 17 residues long. CDR1 and CDR2 from the germline V gene are SGHTA and FQGNSA. Trimming cost V 3 bases and J 0 bases; bases outside gene matches: 8. This CDR3 reads CASSLQGGPYSNQPQHF. The CDR3 bases are TGTGCCAGCAGCTTGCAGGGGGGTCCGTATAGCAATCAGCCCCAGCATTTT.

This chain uses TRBV19 with TRBJ2-6; D unclear. The V end lost 5 bases, the J end lost 0 bases, and 8 bases lay between the germline ends. Germline V gene data show CDR1 as LNHDA and CDR2 as SQIVND (reference sequence). The CDR3 has 15 amino acids. CDR3 nucleotides: TGTGCCAGTAGTTCCCAGAACTCTGGGGCCAACGTCCTGACTTTC. It yields the protein CASSSQNSGANVLTF. The entire variable domain, with the rest obtained from reference TRBV19 and TRBJ2-6, is as follows: DGGITQSPKYLFRKEGQNVTLSCEQNLNHDAMYWYRQDPGQGLRLIYYSQIVNDFQKGDIAEGYSVSREKKESFPLTVTSAQKNPTAFYLCASSSQNSGANVLTFGAGSRLTVL.

The rearrangement joins TRBV18 to TRBJ2-3; 9 bases are a match to TRBD1. The junction had 3 bases not matched to a gene; V was cut back by 3 bases and J by 2 bases. Germline V gene data show CDR1 as KGHSH and CDR2 as LQKENI. The CDR3 has 15 amino acids. DNA of the CDR3: TGTGCCAGCTCACCCAGGGACAGGGCCACAGATACGCAGTATTTT. Its protein product is CASSPRDRATDTQYF.

This chain joins TRBV2 and TRBJ1-2; 10 nucleotides align to TRBD1. Germline values: CDR1 SNHLY, CDR2 FYNNEI. This CDR3 contains 15 residues. V lost 6 bases and J lost 8; bases outside the gene matches: 12. CDR3 sequence reads: CASRGATGGLGGYTF. The CDR3 DNA follows: TGTGCCAGCAGGGGCGCGACAGGGGGCCTTGGAGGCTACACCTTC.

This sequence joins TRBV7-3 and TRBJ1-3, with a weak D call TRBD1 (5 bases). Germline CDR1 SGHTA, CDR2 FQGTGA. The CDR3 spans 16 residues. Deletions cut 5 bases from V and 0 bases from J, with 14 bases between. The CDR3 DNA reads TGTGCCAGCAGCCCCCAACAGGTCTTCTCTGGAAACACCATATATTTT. It codes for CASSPQQVFSGNTIYF.

The rearrangement uses TRBV11-2 and TRBJ1-4, with 7 positions matching TRBD1. V gave up 6 bases and J gave up 5 bases; unmatched junction bases: 6. Looked up from germline, CDR1 is SGHAT and CDR2 is FQNNGV. The CDR3 has 14 amino acids. CDR3 region: CASSLTGQNEKLFF. The CDR3 coding sequence is TGTGCCAGCAGTCTTACGGGACAGAATGAAAAACTGTTTTTT.

The rearrangement links TRBV4-2 to TRBJ2-5; 14 nucleotides align to TRBD2. CDR3 size: 19 residues. With 1 base clipped from V and 4 bases from J, the junction kept 11 bases outside the gene matches. Per the germline V gene, CDR1 is LGHNA and CDR2 is YNFKEQ. This chain's CDR3 is CASSQGAGTSGGWLETQYF. DNA for the CDR3: TGTGCCAGCAGCCAAGGGGCTGGGACTAGCGGGGGTTGGTTAGAGACCCAGTACTTC.

Remarks on this clone: One end of the junction varies from germline; a read error may be responsible. The chain is built from TRBV10-1 and TRBJ2-7, with 11 bases matching TRBD1. The CDR3 contains 12 residues. The V gene's germline CDR1 is WNHNN and CDR2 SYGVQD (reference sequence). CDR3 in DNA: TGCGCCAGCAGTGAGTCGAGGACAGGGGGCACCTTC. Translating it yields CASSESRTGGTF.

The chain couples TRBV24-1 to TRBJ2-1, with D possibly being TRBD1 (5 bases). This CDR3 has 15 amino acids. The V end lost 0 bases, the J end lost 6 bases, and 11 bases lay between the germline ends. Germline V gene data show CDR1 as KGHDR and CDR2 as SFDVKD. The CDR3 protein is CATSDLNRQSNEQFF. CDR3 DNA sequence: TGTGCCACCAGTGATTTGAACAGGCAAAGCAATGAGCAGTTCTTC.

This rearrangement joins TRBV24-1 to TRBJ1-5, with a tentative D call TRBD1 (6 bases). The V gene's germline CDR1 is KGHDR and CDR2 SFDVKD. Trimming pared 6 bases from V and 6 bases from J, leaving 11 bases between. The CDR3 is made up of 13 amino acids. CDR3 coding DNA: TGTGCCACCAGTACAGACAGGTTTCAGCCCCAGCATTTT. Translated: CATSTDRFQPQHF.

The chain joins TRBV7-3 to TRBJ1-5, with D possibly matching TRBD1 (6 bases). V was clipped by 5 bases and J by 4 bases, with 9 bases between them. The CDR3 is made up of 13 amino acids. Germline values: CDR1 SGHTA, CDR2 FQGTGA. The CDR3 loop is CASSKQGNQPQHF. CDR3 nucleotides: TGTGCCAGCAGCAAACAGGGAAATCAGCCCCAGCATTTT.

This rearrangement joins TRBV7-9 to TRBJ2-1; TRBD1 is a possible D gene (5 bases). Germline loops: CDR1 SEHNR, CDR2 FQNEAQ (reference sequence). The V end was cut by 1 base, the J end by 7 bases, with 8 bases between. CDR3 length equals 13 residues. The CDR3 here is CASSLGQGNEQFF. The CDR3 nucleotides are TGTGCCAGCAGCTTAGGTCAGGGAAATGAGCAGTTCTTC.

This clone was seen just once. The J gene is TRBJ2-1, the V gene TRBV2, with 7 bases identical to TRBD1. The CDR3 has 14 residues. Germline-derived CDR1 and CDR2 are SNHLY and FYNNEI. Germline trimming cut 7 bases from V and 6 bases from J; bases unmatched to any gene: 9. DNA for the CDR3: TGTGCCAGCATCCCGGGACAGACCATCAATGAGCAGTTCTTC. This translates into CASIPGQTINEQFF.

This clone turned up a few times. The genes are TRBV5-5 and TRBJ1-5; D is undetermined. CDR1 and CDR2 (germline): SGHKS, YYEKEE (reference sequence). The CDR3 is 14 residues long. Between the trimmed V and J ends, which lost 3 bases and 3 bases, there was a span of 10 bases. In DNA form, the CDR3 reads TGTGCCAGCAGCTCTAGACCGACCAATCAGCCCCAGCATTTT. It encodes CASSSRPTNQPQHF.

The CDR3 loop is CSASLGSGRLEQFF. In DNA, the CDR3 is TGCAGTGCTAGTTTGGGGAGCGGGAGGCTTGAGCAGTTCTTC. V gene TRBV20-1 combines with J gene TRBJ2-1, with TRBD2 identical over 9 bases. The CDR3 is 14 amino acids. V was clipped by 3 bases and J by 9 bases; unmatched bases: 9. Per germline, CDR1 DFQATT and CDR2 SNEGSKA (reference sequence).

The rearrangement uses TRBV5-1 and TRBJ1-1, with 7 nucleotides matching TRBD1. The CDR3 sequence is 14 residues long. V shed 0 bases and J 4 bases; nucleotides not matched to a gene: 3. In germline, CDR1 is SGHRS, CDR2 YFSETQ. CDR3 nucleotide sequence: TGCGCCAGCAGCTTGGGCCAGGGGGGCACTGAAGCTTTCTTT. It translates to CASSLGQGGTEAFF.

This clone was observed once. The V gene is TRBV27, the J gene TRBJ1-5; a possible D gene is TRBD1 (6 bases). From germline, CDR1 is MNHEY and CDR2 SMNVEV (reference sequence). The CDR3 loop spans 17 amino acids. Trimming took off 6 bases at V and 2 bases at J, with 20 bases between the two ends. The CDR3 DNA follows: TGTGCCAGCAGAAAGGAATCCCATACAGGGCGCAATCAGCCCCAGCATTTT. Its protein product is CASRKESHTGRNQPQHF.

CDR3 region: CATSEPEAKRGVDEQFF. The CDR3 DNA is TGTGCCACCAGTGAGCCGGAGGCGAAGCGGGGGGTCGATGAGCAGTTCTTC. The chain uses TRBV24-1 and TRBJ2-1; TRBD2 agrees at 9 bases. Germline loops: CDR1 KGHDR, CDR2 SFDVKD. The CDR3 contains 17 residues. The J segment lost 8 bases and the V segment lost 4 bases, leaving 14 bases of the junction unmatched.

This chain connects TRBV7-8 to TRBJ1-2; D uncertain. Germline V gene data show CDR1 as SGHVS and CDR2 as FQNEAQ. The CDR3 is 13 residues long. Trimming cost V 1 base and J 6 bases, with 9 bases left between them. CDR3 region: CASSLGAADGYTF. CDR3 bases: TGTGCCAGCAGCTTAGGGGCAGCCGATGGCTACACCTTC.

The chain carries TRBV29-1 and TRBJ1-2; TRBD1 agrees at 7 bases. V trimming: 3 bases; J trimming: 12 bases; junction bases outside the gene matches: 16. Germline V gene lookup returns CDR1 SQVTM and CDR2 ANQGSEA. The CDR3 loop spans 14 amino acids. CDR3 residues: CSVDRQGTGTLHTF. The CDR3 DNA reads as TGCAGCGTTGATCGACAGGGAACGGGCACCCTTCACACCTTC.

V and J are TRBV5-4 and TRBJ2-1, with 10 positions matching TRBD2. This CDR3 is built from 16 residues. Germline trimming cut 3 bases from V and 4 bases from J; bases unmatched to any gene: 7. Germline values: CDR1 SGHNT, CDR2 YYREEE (reference sequence). The CDR3 DNA follows: TGTGCCAGCAGCTCGGTAGCGGGAGGCGGTTACAATGAGCAGTTCTTC. Protein: CASSSVAGGGYNEQFF.